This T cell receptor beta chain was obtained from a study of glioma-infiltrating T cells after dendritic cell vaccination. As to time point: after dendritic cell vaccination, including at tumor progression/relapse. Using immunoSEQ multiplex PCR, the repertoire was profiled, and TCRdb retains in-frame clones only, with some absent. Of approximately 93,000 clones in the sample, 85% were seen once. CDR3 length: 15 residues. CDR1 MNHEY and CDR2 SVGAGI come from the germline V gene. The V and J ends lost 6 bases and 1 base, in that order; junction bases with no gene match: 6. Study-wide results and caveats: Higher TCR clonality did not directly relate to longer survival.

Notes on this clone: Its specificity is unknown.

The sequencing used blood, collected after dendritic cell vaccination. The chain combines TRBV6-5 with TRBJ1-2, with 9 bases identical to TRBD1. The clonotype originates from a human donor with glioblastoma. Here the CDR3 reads CASRLGQGYNYGYTF. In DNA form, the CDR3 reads TGTGCCAGCAGATTAGGACAGGGGTATAACTATGGCTACACCTTC.